The 6 T cell receptor beta chains in this list originate from one sample, sequenced in a study of spatial heterogeneity in lung cancer. Documented time point: blood at routine non-recurrence follow-up after resection. TCRdb itself ran the 5' RACE reads through MiXCR, one entry per CDR3 protein. The top ten hold around 24% of the sample, which has fewer than 150,000 distinct CDR3 sequences, roughly a tenth seen once. Sample: PBMCs, taken at follow-up. All receptors come from a female donor with early-stage non-small cell lung cancer.

The J gene is TRBJ1-3, the V gene TRBV12-3 or TRBV12-4, with a weak D call TRBD1 (5 bases). There are 14 residues in the CDR3. V was pared by 2 bases and J by 2 bases, with 7 bases between. Here the CDR3 reads CASSLRGTGNTIYF. CDR3 DNA sequence: TGTGCCAGCAGTTTAAGGGGAACTGGAAACACCATATATTTT.

The chain recombines TRBV14 with TRBJ2-2; D is uncertain. Per the germline V gene, CDR1 is SGHDN and CDR2 is FVKESK. The V end lost 2 bases, the J end lost 4 bases, and 8 bases lay between the germline ends. The CDR3 has 14 amino acids. The CDR3 region is CASSQFAPTGELFF. In DNA form, the CDR3 reads TGTGCCAGCAGCCAATTTGCCCCCACCGGGGAGCTGTTTTTT.

V gene TRBV11-1 combines with J gene TRBJ2-5; D perhaps matches TRBD2 (6 bases). V lost 0 bases and J 4 bases, leaving 12 bases between the germline ends. Germline lookup yields CDR1 SGHAT and CDR2 FQDESV (reference sequence). The CDR3 sequence is 15 residues long. Here the CDR3 reads CASSLARGRRETQYF. DNA for the CDR3: TGTGCCAGCAGCTTAGCTCGGGGGAGGAGAGAGACCCAGTACTTC.

V is TRBV30 and J is TRBJ2-1; 7 nucleotides align to TRBD2. The CDR3 is 13 residues long. Germline V lookup: CDR1 GTSNPN, CDR2 SVGIG (reference sequence). The J segment lost 6 bases and the V segment lost 0 bases, leaving 2 bases of the junction unmatched. CDR3 amino acids: CAWSVREFNEQFF. In DNA, the CDR3 is TGTGCCTGGAGTGTGCGGGAGTTCAATGAGCAGTTCTTC.

At least ten counts were recorded for this clonotype. This chain joins TRBV7-2 and TRBJ2-4; 7 bases map to TRBD1. Germline V gene sequence: CDR1 SGHTA, CDR2 FQGNSA. J was trimmed by 2 bases and V by 0 bases; bases with no gene match: 7. This CDR3 is 17 amino acids long. The CDR3 is CASSLASTGRPKNIQYF. In DNA form, the CDR3 reads TGTGCCAGCAGCTTAGCGTCGACAGGGCGACCCAAAAACATTCAGTACTTC.

The table lists this clonotype with a few counts. The V and J genes are TRBV19 and TRBJ2-1, with TRBD1 as a possible D gene (6 bases). Trimming removed 5 bases at V and 4 bases at J, with 15 bases between. CDR3 size: 15 residues. Germline-derived CDR1 and CDR2 are LNHDA and SQIVND (reference sequence). CDR3 nucleotide sequence: TGTGCCAGTAGTTCACGACAAACAGGGTACAATGAGCAGTTCTTC. Protein sequence: CASSSRQTGYNEQFF.